This T cell receptor (beta chain) was observed in a study of T-cell reconstitution after alpha-beta-depleted transplantation in children. Library preparation (for TCRbeta) was performed with unique molecular identifiers. Using its own MiXCR run on the PCR reads, TCRdb lists one record per CDR3 protein. This table holds about 350,000 distinct CDR3 sequences, 13% found once. After removal of 7 bases from V and 8 bases from J, the junction contained 15 bases not matched to a gene. The CDR3 totals 15 residues. CDR1 is SGHKS, CDR2 YYEKEE, per germline (reference sequence). The sequence came from a human donor who donated a stem cell graft to a child with Fanconi anemia. The material was PBMCs, obtained from the stem cell graft. The J gene is TRBJ2-1, the V gene TRBV5-5; TRBD1 matches 7 bases. The CDR3 region is CASAFIGTVGDEQFF. The DNA for the CDR3 is TGTGCCAGCGCTTTCATAGGGACAGTCGGGGATGAGCAGTTCTTC. Full variable domain (outside the CDR3, taken from reference TRBV5-5 and TRBJ2-1): DAGVTQSPTHLIKTRGQQVTLRCSPISGHKSVSWYQQVLGQGPQFIFQYYEKEERGRGNFPDRFSARQFPNYSSELNVNALLLGDSALYLCASAFIGTVGDEQFFGPGTRLTVL.